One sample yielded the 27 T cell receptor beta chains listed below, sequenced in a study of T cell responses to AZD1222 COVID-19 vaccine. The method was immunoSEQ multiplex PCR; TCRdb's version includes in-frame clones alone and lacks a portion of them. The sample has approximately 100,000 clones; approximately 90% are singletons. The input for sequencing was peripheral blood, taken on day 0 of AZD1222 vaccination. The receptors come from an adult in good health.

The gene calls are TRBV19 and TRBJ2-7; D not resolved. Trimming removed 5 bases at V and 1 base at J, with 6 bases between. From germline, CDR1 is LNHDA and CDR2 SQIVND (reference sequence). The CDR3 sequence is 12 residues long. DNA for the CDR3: TGTGCCAGTAGTGACGGATCCTACGAGCAGTACTTC. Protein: CASSDGSYEQYF.

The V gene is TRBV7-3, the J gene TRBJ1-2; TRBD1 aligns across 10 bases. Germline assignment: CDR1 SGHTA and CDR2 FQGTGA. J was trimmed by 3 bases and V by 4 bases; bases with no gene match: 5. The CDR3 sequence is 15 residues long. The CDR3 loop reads CASSSGQGGYYGYTF. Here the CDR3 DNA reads TGTGCCAGCAGCTCAGGACAGGGGGGATACTATGGCTACACCTTC.

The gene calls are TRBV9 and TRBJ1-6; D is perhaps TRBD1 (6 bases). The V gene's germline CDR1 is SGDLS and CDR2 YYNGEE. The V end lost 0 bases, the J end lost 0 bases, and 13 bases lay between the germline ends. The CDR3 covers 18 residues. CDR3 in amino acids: CASSVDREFSSYNSPLHF. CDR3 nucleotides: TGTGCCAGCAGCGTAGACAGGGAATTCAGCTCCTATAATTCACCCCTCCACTTT.

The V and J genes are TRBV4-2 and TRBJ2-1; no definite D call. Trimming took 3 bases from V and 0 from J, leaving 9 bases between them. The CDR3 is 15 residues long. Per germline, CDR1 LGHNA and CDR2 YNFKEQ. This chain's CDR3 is CASSHDTSSYNEQFF. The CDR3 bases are TGTGCCAGCAGCCATGACACGAGCTCCTACAATGAGCAGTTCTTC.

DNA of the CDR3: TGTGCCATCAGTGGGCAGGGTAGCAATCAGCCCCAGCATTTT. Its protein product is CAISGQGSNQPQHF. The chain carries TRBV10-3 and TRBJ1-5; D may be TRBD1 (5 bases). V shed 4 bases and J shed 0 bases, with 7 bases lying between them. CDR1 is ENHRY, CDR2 SYGVKD, per germline. This CDR3 spans 14 amino acids.

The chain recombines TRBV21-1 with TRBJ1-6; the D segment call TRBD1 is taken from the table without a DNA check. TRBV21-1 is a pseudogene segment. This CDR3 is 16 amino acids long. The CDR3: CASSLGKSSYNSPLHF. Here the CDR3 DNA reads TGTGCCAGCAGCTTGGGCAAGAGCTCCTATAATTCACCCCTCCACTTT.

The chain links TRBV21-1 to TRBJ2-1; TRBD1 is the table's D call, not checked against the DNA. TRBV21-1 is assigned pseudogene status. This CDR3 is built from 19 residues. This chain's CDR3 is CASSKRARGLISSYNEQFF. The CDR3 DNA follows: TGTGCCAGCAGCAAAAGGGCCAGGGGGCTTATCAGCTCCTACAATGAGCAGTTCTTC.

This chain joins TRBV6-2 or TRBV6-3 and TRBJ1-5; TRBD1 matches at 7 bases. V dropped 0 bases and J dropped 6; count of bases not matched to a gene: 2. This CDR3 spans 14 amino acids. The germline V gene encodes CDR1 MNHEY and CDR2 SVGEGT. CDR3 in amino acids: CASSYSGGTQPQHF. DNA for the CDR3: TGTGCCAGCAGTTACTCAGGGGGCACTCAGCCCCAGCATTTT.

CDR3 sequence (DNA): TGTGCCAGCAGCGTAGGGGAGGGGGCATTTAGGAACACTGAAGCTTTCTTT. This translates into CASSVGEGAFRNTEAFF. The chain carries TRBV9 and TRBJ1-1; 7 bases map to TRBD1. The CDR3 length is 17 residues. Germline V lookup: CDR1 SGDLS, CDR2 YYNGEE. The junction had 9 bases not matched to a gene; V was cut back by 0 bases and J by 1 base.

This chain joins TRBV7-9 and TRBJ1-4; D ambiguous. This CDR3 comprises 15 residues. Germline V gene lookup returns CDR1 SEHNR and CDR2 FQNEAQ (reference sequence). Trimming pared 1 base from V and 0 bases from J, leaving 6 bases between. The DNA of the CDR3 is TGTGCCAGCAGCTTAGGACTTTCAACTAATGAAAAACTGTTTTTT. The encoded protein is CASSLGLSTNEKLFF.

CDR3: CASSLGDTSTDTQYF. For the CDR3, the DNA is TGTGCCAGCAGCTTAGGGGACACCAGCACAGATACGCAGTATTTT. V gene TRBV7-3 combines with J gene TRBJ2-3; weak D call: TRBD1 (6 bases). CDR3 size: 15 residues. V lost 2 bases, J lost 0 bases, and 9 bases lay in between. Germline V CDR1 and CDR2: SGHTA, FQGTGA.

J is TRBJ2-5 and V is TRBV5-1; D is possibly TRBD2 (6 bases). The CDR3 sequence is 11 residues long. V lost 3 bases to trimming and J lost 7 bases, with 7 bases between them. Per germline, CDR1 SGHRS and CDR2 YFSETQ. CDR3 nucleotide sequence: TGCGCCAGCAGCTCGGAGGGGACCCAGTACTTC. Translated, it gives CASSSEGTQYF.

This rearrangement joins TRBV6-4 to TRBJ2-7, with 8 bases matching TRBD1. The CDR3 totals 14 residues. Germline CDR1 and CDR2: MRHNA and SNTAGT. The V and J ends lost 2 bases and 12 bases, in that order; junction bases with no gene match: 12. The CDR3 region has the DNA TGTGCCAGCAGTGACGGGACAGGAATTGGGGCCCGGTACTTC. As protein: CASSDGTGIGARYF.

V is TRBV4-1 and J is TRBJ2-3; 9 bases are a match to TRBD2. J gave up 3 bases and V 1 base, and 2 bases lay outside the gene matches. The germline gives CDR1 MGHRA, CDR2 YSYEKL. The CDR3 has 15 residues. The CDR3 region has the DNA TGCGCCAGCAGCCAAGTGCTAGCGGGGACAGATACGCAGTATTTT. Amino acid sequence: CASSQVLAGTDTQYF.

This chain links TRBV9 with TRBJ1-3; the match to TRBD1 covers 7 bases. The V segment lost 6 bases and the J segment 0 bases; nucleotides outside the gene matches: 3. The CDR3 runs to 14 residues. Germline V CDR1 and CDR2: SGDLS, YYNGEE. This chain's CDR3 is CASTRDSSGNTIYF. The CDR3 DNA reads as TGTGCCAGCACCAGGGACAGCTCTGGAAACACCATATATTTT.

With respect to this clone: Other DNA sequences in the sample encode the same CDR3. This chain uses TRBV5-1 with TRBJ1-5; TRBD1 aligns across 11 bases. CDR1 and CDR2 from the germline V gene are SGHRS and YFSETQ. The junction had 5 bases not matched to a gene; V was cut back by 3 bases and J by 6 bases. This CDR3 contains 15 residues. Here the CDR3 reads CASSSGTGGGQPQHF. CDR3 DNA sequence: TGCGCCAGCAGCTCGGGGACAGGGGGTGGTCAGCCCCAGCATTTT.

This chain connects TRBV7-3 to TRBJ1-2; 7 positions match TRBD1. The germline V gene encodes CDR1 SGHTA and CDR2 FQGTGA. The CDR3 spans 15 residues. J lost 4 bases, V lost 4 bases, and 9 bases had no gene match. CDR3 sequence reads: CASSSRRDSLYGYTF. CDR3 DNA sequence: TGTGCCAGCAGCTCTCGCCGGGACAGCCTCTATGGCTACACCTTC.

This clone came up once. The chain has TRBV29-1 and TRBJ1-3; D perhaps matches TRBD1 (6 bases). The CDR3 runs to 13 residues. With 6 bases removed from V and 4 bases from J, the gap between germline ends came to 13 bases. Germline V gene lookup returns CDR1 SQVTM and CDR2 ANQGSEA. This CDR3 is CSVAPTGGNTIYF. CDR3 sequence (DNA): TGCAGCGTGGCCCCGACAGGAGGAAACACCATATATTTT.

The DNA of the CDR3 is TGCGCCAGCAGCCTGGGACGGACCAGGTCTAACTATGGCTACACCTTC. Its protein is CASSLGRTRSNYGYTF. This chain links TRBV4-3 with TRBJ1-2, with TRBD1 as a possible D gene (5 bases). Germline V gene data show CDR1 as LGHNA and CDR2 as YSLEER. V was cut by 4 bases and J by 0 bases, with 15 bases left in between. The CDR3 loop spans 16 amino acids.

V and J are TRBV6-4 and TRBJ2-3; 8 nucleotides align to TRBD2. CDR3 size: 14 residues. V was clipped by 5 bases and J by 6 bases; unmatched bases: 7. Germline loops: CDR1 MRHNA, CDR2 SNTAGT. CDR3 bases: TGTGCCAGCAGTAACGGGGGGGCCGAGGATACGCAGTATTTT. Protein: CASSNGGAEDTQYF.

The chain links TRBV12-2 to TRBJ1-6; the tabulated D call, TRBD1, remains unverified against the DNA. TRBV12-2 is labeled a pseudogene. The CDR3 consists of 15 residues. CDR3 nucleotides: TGTGCAAGTCGCTGCTCGGGACAGGGGGATTCACCCCTCCACTTT. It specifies CASRCSGQGDSPLHF.

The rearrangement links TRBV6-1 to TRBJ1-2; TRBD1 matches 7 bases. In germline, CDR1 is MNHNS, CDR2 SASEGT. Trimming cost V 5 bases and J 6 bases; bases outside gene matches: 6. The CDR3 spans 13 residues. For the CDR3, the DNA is TGTGCCAGCAGTTATAAAGGGGGCAATGGCTACACCTTC. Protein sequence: CASSYKGGNGYTF.

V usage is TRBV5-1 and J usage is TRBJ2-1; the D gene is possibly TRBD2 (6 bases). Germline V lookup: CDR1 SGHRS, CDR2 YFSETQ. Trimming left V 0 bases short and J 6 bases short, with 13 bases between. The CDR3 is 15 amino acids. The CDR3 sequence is CASSLGEASGNEQFF. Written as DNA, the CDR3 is TGCGCCAGCAGCTTGGGGGAGGCATCTGGCAATGAGCAGTTCTTC.

The CDR3 DNA follows: TGTGCCAGCAGCTTAAACGACAGGGGGCATGGCTACACCTTC. Amino acids: CASSLNDRGHGYTF. The V gene is TRBV7-3, the J gene TRBJ1-2; 10 nucleotides align to TRBD1. V shed 1 base and J 6 bases; nucleotides not matched to a gene: 2. Germline-derived CDR1 and CDR2 are SGHTA and FQGTGA. CDR3 length equals 14 residues.

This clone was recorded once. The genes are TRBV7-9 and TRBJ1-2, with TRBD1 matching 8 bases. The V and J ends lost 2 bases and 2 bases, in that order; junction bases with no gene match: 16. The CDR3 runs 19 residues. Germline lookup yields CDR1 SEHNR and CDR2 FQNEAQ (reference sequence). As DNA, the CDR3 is TGTGCCAGCAGCTTACCCACGACCCGACAGGGGAGGGGGAACTATGGCTACACCTTC. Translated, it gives CASSLPTTRQGRGNYGYTF.

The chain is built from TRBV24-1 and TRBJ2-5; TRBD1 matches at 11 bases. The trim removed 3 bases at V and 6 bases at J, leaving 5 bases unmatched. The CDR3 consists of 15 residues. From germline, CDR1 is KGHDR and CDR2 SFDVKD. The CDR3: CATSDQGQGGKTQYF. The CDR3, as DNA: TGTGCCACCAGTGATCAGGGACAGGGGGGTAAGACCCAGTACTTC.

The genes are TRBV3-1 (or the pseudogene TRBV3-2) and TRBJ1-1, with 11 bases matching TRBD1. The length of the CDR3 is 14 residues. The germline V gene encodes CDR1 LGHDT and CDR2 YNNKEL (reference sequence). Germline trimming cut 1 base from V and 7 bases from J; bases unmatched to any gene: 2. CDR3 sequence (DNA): TGTGCCAGCAGCCAAGGGACAGGGGGCTTTGAAGCTTTCTTT. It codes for CASSQGTGGFEAFF.